These 26 T cell receptor beta chains share one sample of origin, sequenced in a study of blood T cell repertoires in COVID-19. The table came from immunoSEQ multiplex PCR; TCRdb's copy has only in-frame clones and leaves some out. The data contain some 160,000 clones, approximately 87% of them singletons. Specimen: peripheral blood. These receptors came from a woman in her 70s with COVID-19, enrolled during active disease.

This clone was seen just once. The chain is built from TRBV2 and TRBJ1-1, with 11 bases identical to TRBD1. CDR3 length: 16 residues. Germline V gene data show CDR1 as SNHLY and CDR2 as FYNNEI. J gave up 1 base and V 6 bases, and 7 bases lay outside the gene matches. DNA for the CDR3: TGTGCCAGCAGGGCCCGGACAGGGGGCGCGAACACTGAAGCTTTCTTT. Translated: CASRARTGGANTEAFF.

The V gene is TRBV9, the J gene TRBJ1-1; no clear D. V lost 4 bases and J 0 bases, leaving 7 bases between the germline ends. Germline loops: CDR1 SGDLS, CDR2 YYNGEE. The CDR3 is made up of 13 amino acids. The CDR3 DNA follows: TGTGCCAGCAGCCGGCAGGTGAACACTGAAGCTTTCTTT. Encoded protein: CASSRQVNTEAFF.

The chain uses TRBV7-9 and TRBJ1-1; D is unclear. Germline lookup yields CDR1 SEHNR and CDR2 FQNEAQ (reference sequence). With 5 bases removed from V and 10 bases from J, the gap between germline ends came to 26 bases. The CDR3 totals 16 residues. CDR3 residues: CASSPLFRAGKTGAFF. The CDR3 DNA reads as TGTGCCAGCAGCCCCCTGTTTAGGGCGGGGAAAACCGGAGCTTTCTTT.

This chain joins TRBV3-1 (or the pseudogene TRBV3-2) and TRBJ2-6; 7 bases match TRBD1. CDR1 and CDR2 from the germline V gene are LGHDT and YNNKEL (reference sequence). After removal of 2 bases from V and 1 base from J, the junction contained 5 bases not matched to a gene. CDR3 length: 17 amino acids. CDR3 bases: TGTGCCAGCAGCCAACGAGGGGGCGGGTCTGGGGCCAACGTCCTGACTTTC. This translates into CASSQRGGGSGANVLTF.

The gene calls are TRBV2 and TRBJ1-2, with D perhaps matching TRBD1 (6 bases). The CDR3 length is 14 residues. Trimming left V 3 bases short and J 5 bases short, with 13 bases between. The germline V gene encodes CDR1 SNHLY and CDR2 FYNNEI. This CDR3 reads CASSDSGARYGYTF. The DNA for the CDR3 is TGTGCCAGCAGTGACTCAGGGGCTCGGTATGGCTACACCTTC.

The chain combines TRBV7-6 with TRBJ2-1; a weak D match, TRBD1 (6 bases). Germline V gene data show CDR1 as SGHVS and CDR2 as FNYEAQ. The CDR3 runs to 15 residues. V lost 5 bases to trimming and J lost 9 bases, with 20 bases between them. The CDR3 loop reads CASSPQGSAGLEQFF. The CDR3, as DNA: TGTGCCAGCAGCCCACAGGGTTCGGCAGGCCTTGAGCAGTTCTTC.

This sequence joins TRBV7-9 and TRBJ1-1; D ambiguous. Trimming stripped 2 bases from V and 6 bases from J, with 10 bases between. The CDR3 runs 13 residues. Looked up from germline, CDR1 is SEHNR and CDR2 is FQNEAQ (reference sequence). The CDR3 reads CASSLRGSAEAFF. DNA for the CDR3: TGTGCCAGCAGCTTACGGGGATCCGCTGAAGCTTTCTTT.

The genes are TRBV7-3 and TRBJ2-1; D might be TRBD2 (6 bases). CDR1 SGHTA and CDR2 FQGTGA come from the germline V gene. The V and J ends lost 4 bases and 3 bases respectively, with 13 bases between them. The CDR3 spans 15 residues. The CDR3 DNA sequence: TGTGCCAGCAGCTCGGGACTCCCAAACTACAATGAGCAGTTCTTC. Protein sequence: CASSSGLPNYNEQFF. Full variable domain (missing parts from reference TRBV7-3 and TRBJ2-1): GAGVSQTPSNKVTEKGKYVELRCDPISGHTALYWYRQSLGQGPEFLIYFQGTGAADDSGLPNDRFFAVRPEGSVSTLKIQRTERGDSAVYLCASSSGLPNYNEQFFGPGTRLTVL.

The genes are TRBV7-2 and TRBJ1-5; D is possibly TRBD1 (6 bases). Looked up from germline, CDR1 is SGHTA and CDR2 is FQGNSA. Trimming shortened V by 4 bases and J by 2 bases, and 9 bases separated the two germline ends. This CDR3 spans 14 amino acids. The CDR3 nucleotides are TGTGCCAGCAGCTCTAGACAGGGCAATCAGCCCCAGCATTTT. This gives the protein CASSSRQGNQPQHF.

This chain links TRBV29-1 with TRBJ2-7; D is possibly TRBD2 (5 bases). CDR1 is SQVTM and CDR2 is ANQGSEA in the germline V gene. V was trimmed by 2 bases and J by 1 base, leaving 12 bases between them. This CDR3 region has 14 residues. The CDR3 DNA follows: TGCAGCGTTGAACGGGCGGGTTCTTCCTACGAGCAGTACTTC. Its protein is CSVERAGSSYEQYF.

The rearrangement links TRBV5-8 to TRBJ2-5, with TRBD2 as a possible D gene (6 bases). The CDR3 has 14 amino acids. The V end lost 1 base, the J end lost 7 bases, and 14 bases lay between the germline ends. The germline V gene encodes CDR1 SGHTS and CDR2 YDEGEE. In DNA, the CDR3 is TGTGCCAGCAGCTTGCAAAGGGGAGGTGTGACCCAGTACTTC. Translated, it gives CASSLQRGGVTQYF.

This chain uses TRBV5-1 with TRBJ2-3; TRBD2 might be the D (6 bases). The CDR3 is 13 amino acids. Germline V gene lookup returns CDR1 SGHRS and CDR2 YFSETQ. The V gene lost 4 bases and the J gene lost 6 bases, with 12 bases spanning the gap. The CDR3 nucleotides are TGCGCCAGCAGCACGGGACTTGAGGATACGCAGTATTTT. The encoded protein is CASSTGLEDTQYF.

V gene TRBV12-3 or TRBV12-4 combines with J gene TRBJ2-3; D is unresolved. The CDR3 contains 11 residues. The V end was cut by 4 bases, the J end by 11 bases, with 10 bases between. The CDR3: CASSSYSRQYF. The CDR3 bases are TGTGCCAGCAGTTCGTACTCCCGGCAGTATTTT.

This clone was seen a handful of times. This rearrangement joins TRBV6-2 or TRBV6-3 to TRBJ2-3; a possible D gene is TRBD1 (6 bases). In germline, CDR1 is MNHEY, CDR2 SVGEGT. The CDR3 has 15 residues. V lost 2 bases, J lost 2 bases, and 11 bases lay in between. CDR3 bases: TGTGCCAGCAGTTACCAGCAGGGGCCCACAGATACGCAGTATTTT. It specifies CASSYQQGPTDTQYF.

V is TRBV28 and J is TRBJ1-2, with 10 bases that match TRBD1. The CDR3 is 15 amino acids. Germline V gene data show CDR1 as MDHEN and CDR2 as SYDVKM. The ends lost 6 bases at V and 3 bases at J; junction bases unmatched: 7. Here the CDR3 reads CASRPTGGRDYGYTF. As DNA, the CDR3 is TGTGCCAGCAGGCCGACAGGGGGCAGGGACTATGGCTACACCTTC.

This clone was detected only once. The chain uses TRBV19 and TRBJ2-3, with a possible D match to TRBD1 (7 bases). Germline V gene sequence: CDR1 LNHDA, CDR2 SQIVND (reference sequence). V was trimmed by 5 bases and J by 8 bases, leaving 17 bases between them. The CDR3 contains 14 residues. Written as DNA, the CDR3 is TGTGCCAGTAGTCCATACCAGGGGGGCGGTACGCAGTATTTT. It translates to CASSPYQGGGTQYF.

The rearrangement joins TRBV3-1 (or the pseudogene TRBV3-2) to TRBJ1-5; 8 nucleotides line up with TRBD1. The germline CDR1 and CDR2 sequences are LGHDT and YNNKEL (reference sequence). The CDR3 covers 15 residues. Losses at the gene ends were 0 bases for V and 3 bases for J; bases not matched to a gene: 1. The CDR3 sequence: CASSQDRGHNQPQHF. In DNA form, the CDR3 reads TGTGCCAGCAGCCAAGACAGGGGGCACAATCAGCCCCAGCATTTT.

The chain uses TRBV6-4 and TRBJ2-3; 10 bases are shared with TRBD2. Germline loops: CDR1 MRHNA, CDR2 SNTAGT. With 3 bases clipped from V and 5 bases from J, the junction kept 2 bases outside the gene matches. CDR3 length: 14 amino acids. The CDR3 sequence: CASSEGLAKDTQYF. The DNA of the CDR3 is TGTGCCAGCAGTGAGGGACTAGCGAAAGATACGCAGTATTTT.

The chain joins TRBV28 to TRBJ2-2; 7 bases map to TRBD2. This CDR3 has 16 residues. Losses at the gene ends were 4 bases for V and 0 bases for J; bases not matched to a gene: 5. Germline CDR1 MDHEN, CDR2 SYDVKM. The CDR3 loop reads CASSSPRGANTGELFF. DNA for the CDR3: TGTGCCAGCAGTTCCCCCCGGGGGGCGAACACCGGGGAGCTGTTTTTT.

This clone was seen once. CDR3 sequence (DNA): TGTGCCAGCAGCCCCCCCAGGGACAATGAGCAGTTCTTC. Translated: CASSPPRDNEQFF. The gene calls are TRBV2 and TRBJ2-1; D may be TRBD1 (5 bases). Germline values: CDR1 SNHLY, CDR2 FYNNEI. The V and J ends lost 6 bases and 5 bases respectively, with 11 bases between them. The CDR3 length is 13 residues.

The rearrangement links TRBV6-6 to TRBJ2-7; D not resolved. The CDR3 length is 12 residues. CDR1 and CDR2 (germline): MNHNY, SVGAGI (reference sequence). V gave up 0 bases and J gave up 2 bases, with 2 bases separating them. CDR3 sequence: CASSYSTYEQYF. The CDR3 coding sequence is TGTGCCAGCAGTTACTCCACCTACGAGCAGTACTTC.

The chain employs TRBV5-1 and TRBJ1-2; 8 bases match TRBD1. The germline CDR1 and CDR2 sequences are SGHRS and YFSETQ. The V and J ends lost 5 bases and 4 bases, in that order; junction bases with no gene match: 25. The CDR3 sequence is 20 residues long. The CDR3 nucleotides read TGCGCCAGCAGTCCGGGAATCCTTCACTTACCGGGACAGGTTTCCTATGGCTACACCTTC. Its translation is CASSPGILHLPGQVSYGYTF.

This chain links TRBV7-8 with TRBJ2-7; TRBD2 agrees at 12 bases. The CDR3 sequence is 16 residues long. V shed 5 bases, J shed 3 bases, and the junction held 8 bases outside the gene matches. The germline gives CDR1 SGHVS, CDR2 FQNEAQ. The CDR3 loop reads CASSPTSSGGDYEQYF. DNA for the CDR3: TGTGCCAGCAGCCCAACCTCTAGCGGGGGGGACTACGAGCAGTACTTC. Based on the CDR3 plus reference TRBV7-8 and TRBJ2-7, the full variable domain is GAGVSQSPRYKVAKRGQDVALRCDPISGHVSLFWYQQALGQGPEFLTYFQNEAQLDKSGLPSDRFFAERPEGSVSTLKIQRTQQEDSAVYLCASSPTSSGGDYEQYFGPGTRLTVT.

The sample holds a few counts of this clone. V and J are TRBV30 and TRBJ1-6; 7 bases match TRBD1. Germline V gene sequence: CDR1 GTSNPN, CDR2 SVGIG (reference sequence). Germline trimming cut 0 bases from V and 7 bases from J; bases unmatched to any gene: 6. The CDR3 totals 15 residues. CDR3 amino acids: CAWSVGQGGNSPLHF. The CDR3 DNA follows: TGTGCCTGGAGTGTAGGGCAGGGGGGCAATTCACCCCTCCACTTT.

This clone was recorded only once. The V gene is TRBV30, the J gene TRBJ2-1, with a possible D match to TRBD1 (6 bases). Per the germline V gene, CDR1 is GTSNPN and CDR2 is SVGIG (reference sequence). The CDR3 totals 16 residues. V lost 4 bases to trimming and J lost 5 bases, with 21 bases between them. The CDR3 is CAWKGGSAGVNNEQFF. Written as DNA, the CDR3 is TGTGCCTGGAAAGGGGGTTCGGCAGGGGTAAACAATGAGCAGTTCTTC.

V usage is TRBV10-2 and J usage is TRBJ1-6, with D possibly being TRBD1 (5 bases). The CDR3 loop spans 17 amino acids. V lost 1 base to trimming and J lost 2 bases, with 12 bases between them. From germline, CDR1 is WSHSY and CDR2 SAAADI. The CDR3 sequence: CASSELDAGTYNSPLHF. The CDR3 nucleotides are TGCGCCAGCAGTGAGTTAGACGCAGGGACCTATAATTCACCCCTCCACTTT.